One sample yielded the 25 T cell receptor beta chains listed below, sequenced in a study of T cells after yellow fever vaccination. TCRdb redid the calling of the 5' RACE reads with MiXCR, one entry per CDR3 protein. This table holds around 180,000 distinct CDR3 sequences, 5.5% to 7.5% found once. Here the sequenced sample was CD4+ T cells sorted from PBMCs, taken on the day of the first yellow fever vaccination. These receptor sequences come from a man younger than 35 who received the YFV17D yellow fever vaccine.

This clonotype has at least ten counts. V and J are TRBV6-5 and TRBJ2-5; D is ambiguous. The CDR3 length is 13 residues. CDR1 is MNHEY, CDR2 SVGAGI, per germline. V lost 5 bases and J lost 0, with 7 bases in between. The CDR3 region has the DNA TGTGCCAGCAGTACAGATTACCAAGAGACCCAGTACTTC. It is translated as CASSTDYQETQYF.

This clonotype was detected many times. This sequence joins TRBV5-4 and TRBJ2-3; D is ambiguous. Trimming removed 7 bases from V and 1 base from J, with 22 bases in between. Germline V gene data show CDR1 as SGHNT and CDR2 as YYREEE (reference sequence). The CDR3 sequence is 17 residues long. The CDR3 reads CASRRNRATVGTDTQYF. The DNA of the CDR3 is TGTGCCAGCCGGCGAAACCGGGCCACTGTTGGCACAGATACGCAGTATTTT.

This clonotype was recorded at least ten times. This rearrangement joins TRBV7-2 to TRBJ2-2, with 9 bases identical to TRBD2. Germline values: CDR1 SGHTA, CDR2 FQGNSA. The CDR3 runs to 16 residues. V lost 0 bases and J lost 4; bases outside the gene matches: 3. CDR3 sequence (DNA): TGTGCCAGCAGCTTAGCCAGCGGGGGGCCCACCGGGGAGCTGTTTTTT. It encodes CASSLASGGPTGELFF.

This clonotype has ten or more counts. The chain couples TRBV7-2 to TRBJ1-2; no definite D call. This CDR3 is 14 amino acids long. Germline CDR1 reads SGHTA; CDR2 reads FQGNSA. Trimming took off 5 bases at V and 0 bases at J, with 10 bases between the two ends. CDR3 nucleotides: TGTGCCAGCAGCCCGGGAAACGCTAACTATGGCTACACCTTC. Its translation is CASSPGNANYGYTF.

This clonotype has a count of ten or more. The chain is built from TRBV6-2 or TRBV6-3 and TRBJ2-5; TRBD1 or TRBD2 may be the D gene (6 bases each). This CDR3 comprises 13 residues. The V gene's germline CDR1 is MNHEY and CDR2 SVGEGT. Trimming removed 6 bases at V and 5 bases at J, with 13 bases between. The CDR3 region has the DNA TGTGCCAGCAGCCTCACAGGGAGGGAGACCCAGTACTTC. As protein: CASSLTGRETQYF.

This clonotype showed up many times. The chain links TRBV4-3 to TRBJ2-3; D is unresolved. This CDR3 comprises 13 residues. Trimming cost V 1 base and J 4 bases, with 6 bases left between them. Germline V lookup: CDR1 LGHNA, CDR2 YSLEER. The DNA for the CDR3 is TGCGCCAGCAGCCAAGGTCGCTCAGATACGCAGTATTTT. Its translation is CASSQGRSDTQYF.

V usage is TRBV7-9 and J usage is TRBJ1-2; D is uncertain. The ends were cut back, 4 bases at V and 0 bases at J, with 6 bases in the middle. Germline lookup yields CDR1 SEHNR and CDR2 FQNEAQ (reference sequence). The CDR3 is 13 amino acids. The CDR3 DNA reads TGTGCCAGCAGCTCTGGGGCTAACTATGGCTACACCTTC. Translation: CASSSGANYGYTF.

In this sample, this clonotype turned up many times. The CDR3 sequence is CSASPRVAGKETQYF. The CDR3 nucleotides are TGCAGTGCTAGTCCCCGCGTAGCGGGGAAAGAGACCCAGTACTTC. The gene calls are TRBV20-1 and TRBJ2-5; TRBD2 matches 8 bases. CDR1 is DFQATT, CDR2 SNEGSKA, per germline (reference sequence). CDR3 length: 15 residues. V lost 3 bases to trimming and J lost 3 bases; unmatched junction nucleotides: 9.

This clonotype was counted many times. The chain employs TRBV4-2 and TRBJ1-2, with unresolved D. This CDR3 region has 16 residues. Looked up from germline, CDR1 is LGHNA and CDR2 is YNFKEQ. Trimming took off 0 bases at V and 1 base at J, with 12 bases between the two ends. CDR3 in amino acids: CASSQDALNDNYGYTF. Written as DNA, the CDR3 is TGTGCCAGCAGCCAAGACGCGCTGAACGATAACTATGGCTACACCTTC.

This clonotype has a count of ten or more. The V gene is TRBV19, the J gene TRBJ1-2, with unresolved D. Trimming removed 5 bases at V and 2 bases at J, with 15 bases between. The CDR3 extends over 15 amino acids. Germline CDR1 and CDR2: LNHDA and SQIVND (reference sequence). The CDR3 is CASSGRTAINYGYTF. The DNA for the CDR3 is TGTGCCAGTAGTGGCCGGACGGCTATAAACTATGGCTACACCTTC.

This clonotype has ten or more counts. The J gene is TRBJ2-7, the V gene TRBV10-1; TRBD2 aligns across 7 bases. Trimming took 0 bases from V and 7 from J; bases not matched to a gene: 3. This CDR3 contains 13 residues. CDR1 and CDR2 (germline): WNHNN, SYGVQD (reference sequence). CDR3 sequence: CASSESRAGEQYF. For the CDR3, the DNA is TGCGCCAGCAGTGAGTCTCGAGCGGGGGAGCAGTACTTC.

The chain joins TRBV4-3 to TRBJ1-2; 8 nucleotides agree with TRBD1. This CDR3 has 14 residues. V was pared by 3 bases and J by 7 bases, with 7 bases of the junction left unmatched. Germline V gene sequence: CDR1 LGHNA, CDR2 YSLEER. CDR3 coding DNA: TGCGCCAGCAGCCACCCTGACAGGGGAAGTGGCTACACCTTC. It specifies CASSHPDRGSGYTF.

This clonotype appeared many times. CDR3 in amino acids: CASSFNGLRGEKLFF. The CDR3 bases are TGTGCCAGCAGTTTCAACGGACTGAGGGGCGAAAAACTGTTTTTT. The gene calls are TRBV6-2 or TRBV6-3 and TRBJ1-4; tentative D call: TRBD1 (5 bases). The CDR3 has 15 residues. V was cut by 4 bases and J by 8 bases, with 17 bases left in between. The V gene's germline CDR1 is MNHEY and CDR2 SVGEGT.

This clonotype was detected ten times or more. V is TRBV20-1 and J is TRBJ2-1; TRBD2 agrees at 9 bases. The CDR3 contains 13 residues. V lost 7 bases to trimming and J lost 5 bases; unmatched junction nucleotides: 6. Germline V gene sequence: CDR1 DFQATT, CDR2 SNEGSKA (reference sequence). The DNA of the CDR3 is TGCAGTGAAAGCGGGGGGCCTAACAATGAGCAGTTCTTC. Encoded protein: CSESGGPNNEQFF.

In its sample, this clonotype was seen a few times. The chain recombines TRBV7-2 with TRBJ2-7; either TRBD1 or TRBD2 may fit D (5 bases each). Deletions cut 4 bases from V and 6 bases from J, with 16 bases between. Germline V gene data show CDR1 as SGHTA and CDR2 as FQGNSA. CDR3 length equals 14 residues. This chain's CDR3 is CASSYWGSGPEQYF. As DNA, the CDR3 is TGTGCCAGCAGCTACTGGGGGTCGGGCCCCGAGCAGTACTTC.

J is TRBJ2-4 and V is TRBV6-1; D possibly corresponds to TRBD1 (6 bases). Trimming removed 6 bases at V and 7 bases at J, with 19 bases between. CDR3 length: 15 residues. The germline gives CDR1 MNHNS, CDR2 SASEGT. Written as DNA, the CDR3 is TGTGCCAGCAGGGGGGCAGGGTCTGGTAAGAACATTCAGTACTTC. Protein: CASRGAGSGKNIQYF.

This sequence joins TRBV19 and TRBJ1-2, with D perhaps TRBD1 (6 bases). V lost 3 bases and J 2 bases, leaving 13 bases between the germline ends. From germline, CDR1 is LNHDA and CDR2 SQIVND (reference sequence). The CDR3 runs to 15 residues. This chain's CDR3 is CASSISRGLNYGYTF. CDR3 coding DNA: TGTGCCAGTAGTATTTCCAGGGGCCTCAACTATGGCTACACCTTC.

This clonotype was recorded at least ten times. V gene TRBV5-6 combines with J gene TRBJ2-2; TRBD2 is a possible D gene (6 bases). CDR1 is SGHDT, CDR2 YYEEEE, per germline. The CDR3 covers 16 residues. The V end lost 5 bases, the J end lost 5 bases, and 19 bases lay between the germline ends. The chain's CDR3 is CASSTLALAGTGELFF. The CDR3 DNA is TGTGCCAGCAGTACCCTCGCACTAGCAGGGACCGGGGAGCTGTTTTTT.

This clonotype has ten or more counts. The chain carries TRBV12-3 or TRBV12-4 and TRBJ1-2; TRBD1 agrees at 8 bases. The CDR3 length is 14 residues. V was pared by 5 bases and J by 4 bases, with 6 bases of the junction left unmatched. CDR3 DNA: TGTGCCAGCAGTCCGACAGGGGTCTTCTATGGCTACACCTTC. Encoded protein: CASSPTGVFYGYTF.

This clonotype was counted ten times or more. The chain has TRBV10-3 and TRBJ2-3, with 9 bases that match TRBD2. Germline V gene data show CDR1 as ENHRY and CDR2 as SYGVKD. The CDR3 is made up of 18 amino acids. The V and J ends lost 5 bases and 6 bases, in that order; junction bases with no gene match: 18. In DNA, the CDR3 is TGTGCCATCAGTCTCCTAAATGGGGGGACTAGCAGTTCTGATACGCAGTATTTT. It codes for CAISLLNGGTSSSDTQYF.

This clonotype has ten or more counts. Here the CDR3 DNA reads TGTGCCAGCAGTTTAGGCGGGGACAGCGAGGAAGCTTTCTTT. Translated: CASSLGGDSEEAFF. The rearrangement joins TRBV28 to TRBJ1-1; 7 bases align to TRBD1. This CDR3 has 14 residues. With V trimmed by 2 bases and J by 8 bases, 8 bases remained unmatched. Per germline, CDR1 MDHEN and CDR2 SYDVKM.

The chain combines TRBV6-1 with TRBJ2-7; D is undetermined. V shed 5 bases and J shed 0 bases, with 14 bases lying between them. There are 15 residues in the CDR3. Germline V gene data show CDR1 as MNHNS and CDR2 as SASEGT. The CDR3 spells CASSRTTPSSYEQYF. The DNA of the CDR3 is TGTGCCAGCAGTCGAACGACTCCTAGCTCCTACGAGCAGTACTTC.

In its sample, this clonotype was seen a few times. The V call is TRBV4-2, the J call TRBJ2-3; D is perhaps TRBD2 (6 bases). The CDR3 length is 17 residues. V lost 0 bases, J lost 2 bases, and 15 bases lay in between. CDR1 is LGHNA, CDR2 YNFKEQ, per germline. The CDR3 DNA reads TGTGCCAGCAGCCAAGACTTCCGGCGGGGTGACACAGATACGCAGTATTTT. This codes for CASSQDFRRGDTDTQYF.

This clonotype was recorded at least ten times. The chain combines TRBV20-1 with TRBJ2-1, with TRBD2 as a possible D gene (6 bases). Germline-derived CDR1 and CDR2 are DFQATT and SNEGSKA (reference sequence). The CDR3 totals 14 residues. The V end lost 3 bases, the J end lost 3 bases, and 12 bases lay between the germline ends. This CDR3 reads CSARSGGYYNEQFF. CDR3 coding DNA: TGCAGTGCTAGGTCCGGGGGTTACTACAATGAGCAGTTCTTC.

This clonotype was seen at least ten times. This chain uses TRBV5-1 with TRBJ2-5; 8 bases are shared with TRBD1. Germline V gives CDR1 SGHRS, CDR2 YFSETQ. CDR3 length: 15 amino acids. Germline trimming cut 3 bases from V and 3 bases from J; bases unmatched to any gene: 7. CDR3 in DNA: TGCGCCAGCAGCTCCGGGACAGGCGCAAAAGAGACCCAGTACTTC. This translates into CASSSGTGAKETQYF.